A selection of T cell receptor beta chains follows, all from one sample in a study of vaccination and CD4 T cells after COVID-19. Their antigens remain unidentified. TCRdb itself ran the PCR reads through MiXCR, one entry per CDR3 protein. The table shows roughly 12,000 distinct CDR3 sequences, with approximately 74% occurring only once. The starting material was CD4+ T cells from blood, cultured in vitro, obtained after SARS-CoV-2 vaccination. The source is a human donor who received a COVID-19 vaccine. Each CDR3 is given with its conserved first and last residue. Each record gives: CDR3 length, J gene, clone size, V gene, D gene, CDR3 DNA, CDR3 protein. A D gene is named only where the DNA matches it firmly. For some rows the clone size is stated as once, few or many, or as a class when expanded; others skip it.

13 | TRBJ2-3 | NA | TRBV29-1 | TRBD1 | TGCAGCGTTAGACAGGGGGGCACAGATACGCAGTATTTT | CSVRQGGTDTQYF
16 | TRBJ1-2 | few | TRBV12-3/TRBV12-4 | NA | TGTGCCAGCAGTTCCGAGTACCCGCGGGCCAACTATGGCTACACCTTC | CASSSEYPRANYGYTF
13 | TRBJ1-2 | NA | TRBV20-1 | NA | TGCAGTGCTTATCAAGGACAGCCCTATGGCTACACCTTC | CSAYQGQPYGYTF
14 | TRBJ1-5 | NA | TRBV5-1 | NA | TGCGCCAGCAGCTTAGGACAGCCCAATCAGCCCCAGCATTTT | CASSLGQPNQPQHF
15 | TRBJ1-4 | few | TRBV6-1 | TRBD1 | TGTGCCAGCAGTCTCAGGGGGAACACTAATGAAAAACTGTTTTTT | CASSLRGNTNEKLFF
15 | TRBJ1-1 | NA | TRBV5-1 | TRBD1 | TGCGCCAGCAGTTTACCGAGACAGGGGAACACTGAAGCTTTCTTT | CASSLPRQGNTEAFF
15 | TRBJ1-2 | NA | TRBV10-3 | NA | TGTGCCATCAGTGAGTCTCTCCAGACCAACTATGGCTACACCTTC | CAISESLQTNYGYTF
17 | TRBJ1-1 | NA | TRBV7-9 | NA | TGTGCCAGCAGCTTCAGGGGAGAAGGGTATCTGAACACTGAAGCTTTCTTT | CASSFRGEGYLNTEAFF
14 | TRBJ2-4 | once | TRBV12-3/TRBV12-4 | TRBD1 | TGTGCCAGCAGTACCGGGACAGGTGAAAACATTCAGTACTTC | CASSTGTGENIQYF
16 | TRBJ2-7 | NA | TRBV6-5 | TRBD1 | TGTGCCAGCAGTTACCAGCCGGGACAGGGGGCAAACGAGCAGTACTTC | CASSYQPGQGANEQYF
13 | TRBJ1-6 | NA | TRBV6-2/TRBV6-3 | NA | TGTGCCAGCAGCCAACTCGTTGGTTCACCCCTCCACTTT | CASSQLVGSPLHF
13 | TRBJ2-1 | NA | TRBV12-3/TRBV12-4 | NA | TGTGCCAGCAGTCCGGGCGACTACAATGAGCAGTTCTTC | CASSPGDYNEQFF
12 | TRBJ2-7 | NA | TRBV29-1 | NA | TGCAGCGTTGGCCAGGGTCCGGTCGAGCAGTACTTC | CSVGQGPVEQYF
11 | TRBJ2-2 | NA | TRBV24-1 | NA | TGTGCCACCAGGGGGACCGGGGAGCTGTTTTTT | CATRGTGELFF
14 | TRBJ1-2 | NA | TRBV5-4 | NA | TGTGCCAGCAGCTCGGACAGATTTAACTATGGCTACACCTTC | CASSSDRFNYGYTF